This T cell receptor (beta chain) appears in the sequencing data of a study of beta chain features in type 1 diabetes. Overall study findings and caveats: TCRB CDR3s from Type 1 diabetes patients were moderately but significantly shorter in all four CD4+ subsets.

Germline CDR1 reads MDHEN; CDR2 reads SYDVKM. V lost 4 bases, J lost 3 bases, and 15 bases lay in between. The CDR3 contains 15 residues. Concerning this clone: Its antigen is not known.

Each of the CD4+ naive, central memory, regulatory and stem cell-like memory populations was sorted via CD45RO/CCR7/CD25/CD127/CD95/CD27. Expressed TCRB transcripts were sequenced after all isolated RNA was converted to cDNA. Using immunoSEQ multiplex PCR, the repertoire was profiled, and TCRdb retains in-frame clones only, with some absent. The data contain more than 250,000 clones, around 22% of them singletons. Sequences were obtained from naive CD4+ T cells from blood. The chain joins TRBV28 to TRBJ1-2; TRBD1 is a possible D gene (6 bases). This TCR came from a woman aged 25 to 39 with type 1 diabetes. The CDR3 protein is CASSWPSGADYGYTF. The CDR3 bases are TGTGCCAGCAGTTGGCCCTCAGGGGCTGACTATGGCTACACCTTC.